This T cell receptor beta chain was found in a study of blood T cell repertoires in COVID-19. Study information: Sites across the United States, Italy and Spain contributed samples from acute and convalescent COVID-19.

V dropped 4 bases and J dropped 6; count of bases not matched to a gene: 4. Per germline, CDR1 KGHSH and CDR2 LQKENI. The CDR3 has 14 residues. Authors' data handling: Estimation of nucleated cell counts relied on the amplification of reference gene primers. Produced via immunoSEQ multiplex PCR; TCRdb's table is partial and in-frame only. D and trimming were read from the DNA, whereas the V and J calls and clone size are those reported in that table. Altogether over 110,000 clones are present, over 60% being singletons, with the ten largest covering over 10%. The receptor's source is a man aged 80 or over with acute or convalescent COVID-19. This chain links TRBV18 with TRBJ1-1; 11 nucleotides line up with TRBD1. Sequencing used peripheral blood. The CDR3 sequence is CASSQDRGLSEAFF. DNA of the CDR3: TGTGCCAGCTCACAGGACAGGGGGCTTTCTGAAGCTTTCTTT. Supplemented by reference TRBV18 and TRBJ1-1, the full variable domain reads NAGVMQNPRHLVRRRGQEARLRCSPMKGHSHVYWYRQLPEEGLKFMVYLQKENIIDESGMPKERFSAEFPKEGPSILRIQQVVRGDSAAYFCASSQDRGLSEAFFGQGTRLTVV.